Presented here are 10 T cell receptor beta chains from one specimen sequenced in a study of blood T cell repertoires in COVID-19. Sequenced by immunoSEQ multiplex PCR; TCRdb stores in-frame clones only, minus some. The data hold approximately 330,000 clones, with 87% observed a single time. The sequenced material came from peripheral blood. Every receptor here comes from a man between 25 and 39 years old with COVID-19, enrolled during active disease.

V and J are TRBV18 and TRBJ2-3; D may be TRBD2 (5 bases). CDR1 and CDR2 from the germline V gene are KGHSH and LQKENI. The CDR3 sequence is 15 residues long. V lost 6 bases and J lost 2, with 15 bases in between. This CDR3 reads CASSPAPGVTDTQYF. The CDR3 DNA sequence: TGTGCCAGCTCCCCGGCGCCCGGGGTCACAGATACGCAGTATTTT.

The chain is built from TRBV6-5 and TRBJ2-7; 10 bases match TRBD1. Germline-derived CDR1 and CDR2 are MNHEY and SVGAGI. The CDR3 is 14 residues long. The V gene end was trimmed by 6 bases and the J gene end by 2 bases; junction bases not matched to a gene: 4. CDR3 sequence reads: CASSRQGATYEQYF. As DNA, the CDR3 is TGTGCCAGCAGCCGACAGGGGGCTACCTACGAGCAGTACTTC.

The V call is TRBV7-9, the J call TRBJ1-1, with a weak D call TRBD1 (6 bases). Germline CDR1 and CDR2: SEHNR and FQNEAQ (reference sequence). The V and J ends lost 5 bases and 4 bases respectively, with 14 bases between them. The CDR3 runs 14 residues. This CDR3 reads CASSPGGGLTEAFF. In nucleotides, the CDR3 is TGTGCCAGCAGCCCCGGGGGGGGGCTCACTGAAGCTTTCTTT. The full variable domain, its missing parts supplied by reference TRBV7-9 and TRBJ1-1, is DTGVSQNPRHKITKRGQNVTFRCDPISEHNRLYWYRQTLGQGPEFLTYFQNEAQLEKSRLLSDRFSAERPKGSFSTLEIQRTEQGDSAMYLCASSPGGGLTEAFFGQGTRLTVV.

The CDR3 DNA reads as TGTGCCAGCAGCCCCCAGGGGGTGGGTGGCTACACCTTC. It specifies CASSPQGVGGYTF. This chain links TRBV27 with TRBJ1-2, with 7 bases matching TRBD1. The germline V gene has CDR1 MNHEY and CDR2 SMNVEV (reference sequence). Trimming removed 6 bases from V and 7 bases from J; junction bases left unmatched: 8. This CDR3 contains 13 residues.

The CDR3 DNA is TGTGCCAGCAGCCGGACAGGACCGCAAGAGACCCAGTACTTC. Amino acid sequence: CASSRTGPQETQYF. This chain connects TRBV5-4 to TRBJ2-5; TRBD1 matches 7 bases. This CDR3 has 14 residues. J gave up 2 bases and V 4 bases, and 5 bases lay outside the gene matches. The germline CDR1 and CDR2 sequences are SGHNT and YYREEE (reference sequence).

This clone was recorded a few times. The chain carries TRBV9 and TRBJ2-1; TRBD2 matches at 11 bases. Germline CDR1 is SGDLS and CDR2 is YYNGEE. The length of the CDR3 is 15 residues. Trimming removed 2 bases from V and 6 bases from J; junction bases left unmatched: 4. The CDR3 DNA sequence: TGTGCCAGCAGCGTTAGCGGGGGGGCGGTCAATGAGCAGTTCTTC. Encoded protein: CASSVSGGAVNEQFF.

This clone was seen just once. The rearrangement joins TRBV3-1 (or the pseudogene TRBV3-2) to TRBJ2-7; D is unresolved. The germline V gene encodes CDR1 LGHDT and CDR2 YNNKEL (reference sequence). Trimming cost V 1 base and J 6 bases, with 16 bases left between them. The CDR3 spans 15 residues. The CDR3 region is CASSQVWQSPAEQYF. In DNA form, the CDR3 reads TGTGCCAGCAGCCAAGTTTGGCAATCCCCCGCCGAGCAGTACTTC.

The chain couples TRBV5-1 to TRBJ1-3; 10 bases are a match to TRBD1. The CDR3 has 16 residues. CDR1 is SGHRS, CDR2 YFSETQ, per germline. V trimming: 4 bases; J trimming: 6 bases; junction bases outside the gene matches: 10. CDR3 in amino acids: CASSPGQGEPINTIYF. CDR3 in DNA: TGCGCCAGCAGCCCAGGACAGGGGGAACCTATAAACACCATATATTTT. The full variable domain, in which reference TRBV5-1 and TRBJ1-3 provide the parts outside the CDR3, is KAGVTQTPRYLIKTRGQQVTLSCSPISGHRSVSWYQQTPGQGLQFLFEYFSETQRNKGNFPGRFSGRQFSNSRSEMNVSTLELGDSALYLCASSPGQGEPINTIYFGEGSWLTVV.

This sequence joins TRBV2 and TRBJ2-6; D might be TRBD2 (6 bases). CDR1 is SNHLY and CDR2 is FYNNEI in the germline V gene. With 6 bases removed from V and 0 bases from J, the gap between germline ends came to 12 bases. The CDR3 spans 16 residues. CDR3 amino acids: CASSTGLLSGANVLTF. The CDR3 bases are TGTGCCAGCAGCACGGGACTCCTCTCTGGGGCCAACGTCCTGACTTTC.

This clone was observed many times. The J gene is TRBJ2-7, the V gene TRBV19; tentative D call: TRBD2 (6 bases). V lost 4 bases to trimming and J lost 2 bases, with 15 bases between them. The germline V gene has CDR1 LNHDA and CDR2 SQIVND (reference sequence). This CDR3 spans 15 amino acids. CDR3 sequence reads: CASSRGLHAPYEQYF. The CDR3 DNA sequence: TGTGCCAGTAGTAGGGGACTGCATGCCCCCTACGAGCAGTACTTC.